This T cell receptor (beta chain) was sequenced during a study of blood T cell repertoires in COVID-19. Study-wide context: Specimens from acute and convalescent COVID-19 originated in the United States, Italy and Spain. Sample material is recorded as cDNA or gDNA derived from T cells, B-cell-depleted T cells, or PBMCs.

V was clipped by 5 bases and J by 0 bases, with 14 bases between them. Germline CDR1 SEHNR, CDR2 FQNEAQ (reference sequence). The CDR3 is 16 residues long. Sequencing used immunoSEQ multiplex PCR; TCRdb keeps in-frame clones, though not all of them. The data hold more than 350,000 clones, with around 89% observed a single time. Adults between about 18 and 89 years of age took part from 20 to 25 US areas. The recovered donors of Cohort 3 showed two negative PCRs, clearance, or symptom resolution. The rearrangement joins TRBV7-9 to TRBJ1-3; D is perhaps TRBD1 (5 bases). The TCR comes from a man between 18 and 35 years old who had recovered from COVID-19. Sequencing used PBMCs or T cells enriched from blood (not recorded which). DNA of the CDR3: TGTGCCAGCAGCAGCCGGGGGAGAAGCTCTGGAAACACCATATATTTT. This gives the protein CASSSRGRSSGNTIYF.